This T cell receptor beta chain was identified during a study of identical twins. Germline CDR1 and CDR2: SQVTM and ANQGSEA. J was trimmed by 1 base and V by 5 bases; bases with no gene match: 3. This CDR3 is built from 15 residues. TCRdb itself ran the 5' RACE reads through MiXCR, one entry per CDR3 protein. The sample carries some 1,700,000 distinct CDR3 sequences, roughly a third recorded once. This clonotype was seen a handful of times. Its antigen remains unknown. Study conclusions and caveats: Invariant MAIT and iNKT cells could partly confound zero-insertion analyses.

The sequenced sample was cord blood. The gene calls are TRBV29-1 and TRBJ2-3; 13 positions match TRBD2. The receptor's source is a newborn girl in good health. The CDR3 region has the DNA TGCAGCGTTCCTGGACTAGCGGGAGGCACAGATACGCAGTATTTT. Its translation: CSVPGLAGGTDTQYF.